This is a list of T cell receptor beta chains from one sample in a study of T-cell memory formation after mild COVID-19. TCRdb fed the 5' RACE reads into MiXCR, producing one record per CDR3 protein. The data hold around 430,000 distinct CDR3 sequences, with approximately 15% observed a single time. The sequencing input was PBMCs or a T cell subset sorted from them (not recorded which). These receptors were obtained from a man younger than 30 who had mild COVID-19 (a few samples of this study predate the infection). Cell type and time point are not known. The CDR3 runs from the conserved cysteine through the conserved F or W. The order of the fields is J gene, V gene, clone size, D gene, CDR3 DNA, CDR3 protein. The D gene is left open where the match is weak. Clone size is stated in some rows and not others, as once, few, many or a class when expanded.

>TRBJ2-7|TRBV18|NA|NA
TGTGCCAGCTCCCCGGGGGCCCCCTACGAGCAGTACTTC
CASSPGAPYEQYF
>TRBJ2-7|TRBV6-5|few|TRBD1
TGTGCCAGCAGCGCCGACAGGGGAGGATCCTACGAGCAGTACTTC
CASSADRGGSYEQYF
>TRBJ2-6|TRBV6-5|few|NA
TGTGCCAGCAGTTACGGGGTTAGCTCTGGGGCCAACGTCCTGACTTTC
CASSYGVSSGANVLTF
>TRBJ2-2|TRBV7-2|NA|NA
TGTGCCAGCAGCTTATTAGGGTCGGGGATGGGCACCGGGGAGCTGTTTTTT
CASSLLGSGMGTGELFF
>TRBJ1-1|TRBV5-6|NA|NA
TGTGCCAGCAGCTCCTCAGGGTGGGGCACTGAAGCTTTCTTT
CASSSSGWGTEAFF
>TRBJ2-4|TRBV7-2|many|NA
TGTGCCAGCAGCTTAGCCCCGGGAAACATTCAGTACTTC
CASSLAPGNIQYF
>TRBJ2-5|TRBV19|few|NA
TGTGCCACAAGACCCGGCGGCGGGGAGACCCAGTACTTC
CATRPGGGETQYF
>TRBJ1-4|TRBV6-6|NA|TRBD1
TGTGCCAGCAGCACAGGGGGTTGGGTAGAGGAACTGTTTTTT
CASSTGGWVEELFF
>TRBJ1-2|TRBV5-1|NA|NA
TGCGCCAGCAGCTCTGGGTTAAGGGGCTACACCTTC
CASSSGLRGYTF
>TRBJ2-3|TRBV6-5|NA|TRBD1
TGTGCCAGCAGCTCTCGTACCGGGACAGGGTACGGCACAGATACGCAGTATTTT
CASSSRTGTGYGTDTQYF
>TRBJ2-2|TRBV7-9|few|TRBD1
TGTGCCAGCAGCCCGACAGGGTGGGCGAACACCGGGGAGCTGTTTTTT
CASSPTGWANTGELFF
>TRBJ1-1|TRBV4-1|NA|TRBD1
TGCGCCAGCAGCCAAATGACAGGGATGAACACTGAAGCTTTCTTT
CASSQMTGMNTEAFF
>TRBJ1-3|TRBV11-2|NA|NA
TGTGCCAGCAGCTTCTCCGATTACGGAAACACCATATATTTT
CASSFSDYGNTIYF
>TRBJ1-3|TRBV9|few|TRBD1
TGTGCCAGCAGCCCCCGACAGGGGAACTCTGGAAACACCATATATTTT
CASSPRQGNSGNTIYF
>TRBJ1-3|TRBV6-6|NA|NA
TGTGCCAGCAGTTTTAGGGGGAGCTCTGGAAACACCATATATTTT
CASSFRGSSGNTIYF
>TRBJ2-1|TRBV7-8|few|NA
TGTGCCAGCAGACGCCGGGGGCAAGGCAAAGGCGAGCAGTTCTTC
CASRRRGQGKGEQFF
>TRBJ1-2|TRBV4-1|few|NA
TGCGCCAGCAGCCAGGGGAAGGGGAATGGCTACACCTTC
CASSQGKGNGYTF
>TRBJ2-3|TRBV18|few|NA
TGTGCCAGCTCACCCCAGGGACCGCTAACAGATACGCAGTATTTT
CASSPQGPLTDTQYF
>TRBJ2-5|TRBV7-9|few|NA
TGTGCCAGCAGCTCCCCTCCGGGGTTGGCCCAGTACTTC
CASSSPPGLAQYF
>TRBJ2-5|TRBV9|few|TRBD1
TGTGCCAGCAGCGTAGAGGGGACAGGGGAAGAGACCCAGTACTTC
CASSVEGTGEETQYF
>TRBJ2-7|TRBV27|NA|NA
TGTGCCAGCAGTTTTCCCCCCCGCCCCGGAGGAACCTACGAGCAGTACTTC
CASSFPPRPGGTYEQYF
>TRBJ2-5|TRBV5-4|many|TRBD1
TGTGCCAGCAGCTCCGGACAGGGGCCGCAAGAGACCCAGTACTTC
CASSSGQGPQETQYF